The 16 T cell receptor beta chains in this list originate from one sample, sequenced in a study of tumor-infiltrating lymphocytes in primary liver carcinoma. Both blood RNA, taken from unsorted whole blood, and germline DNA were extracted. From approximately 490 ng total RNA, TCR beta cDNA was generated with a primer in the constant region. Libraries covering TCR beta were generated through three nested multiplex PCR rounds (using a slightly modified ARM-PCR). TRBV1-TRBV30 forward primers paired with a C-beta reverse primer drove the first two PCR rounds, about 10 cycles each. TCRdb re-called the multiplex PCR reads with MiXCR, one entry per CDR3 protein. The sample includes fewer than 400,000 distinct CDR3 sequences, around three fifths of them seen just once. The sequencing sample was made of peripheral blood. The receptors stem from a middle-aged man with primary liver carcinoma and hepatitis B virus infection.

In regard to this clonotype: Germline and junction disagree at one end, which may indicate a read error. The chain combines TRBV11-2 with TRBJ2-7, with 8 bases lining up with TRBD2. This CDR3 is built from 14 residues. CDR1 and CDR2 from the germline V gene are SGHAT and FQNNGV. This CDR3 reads CVSSSQAGVGGQYF. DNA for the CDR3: TGTGTCAGCAGCAGTCAAGCGGGAGTTGGCGGGCAGTACTTC.

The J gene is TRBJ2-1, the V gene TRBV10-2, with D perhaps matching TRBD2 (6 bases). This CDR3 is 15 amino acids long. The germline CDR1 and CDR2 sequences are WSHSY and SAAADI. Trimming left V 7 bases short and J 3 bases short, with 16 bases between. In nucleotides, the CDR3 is TGCGCCAGCACCCCGGGACTTGCGTTCTACAATGAGCAGTTCTTC. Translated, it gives CASTPGLAFYNEQFF.

Here the CDR3 reads CASSYSTGTGNTIYF. For the CDR3, the DNA is TGTGCCAGCAGTTACTCGACAGGGACTGGAAACACCATATATTTT. V usage is TRBV6-5 and J usage is TRBJ1-3, with TRBD1 matching 7 bases. This CDR3 spans 15 amino acids. J gave up 2 bases and V 0 bases, and 1 base lay outside the gene matches. Germline lookup yields CDR1 MNHEY and CDR2 SVGAGI.

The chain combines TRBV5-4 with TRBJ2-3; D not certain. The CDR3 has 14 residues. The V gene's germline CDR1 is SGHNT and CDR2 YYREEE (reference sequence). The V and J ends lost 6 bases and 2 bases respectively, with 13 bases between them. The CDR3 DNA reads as TGTGCCAGCAACTCTTCTAGATACACAGATACGCAGTATTTT. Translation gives CASNSSRYTDTQYF.

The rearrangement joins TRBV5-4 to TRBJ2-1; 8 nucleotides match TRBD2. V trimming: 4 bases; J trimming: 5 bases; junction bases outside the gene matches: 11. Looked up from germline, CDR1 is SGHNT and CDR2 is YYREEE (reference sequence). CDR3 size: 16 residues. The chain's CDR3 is CASSPGGAGRDNEQFF. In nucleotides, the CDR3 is TGTGCCAGCAGCCCGGGGGGGGCAGGGAGGGACAATGAGCAGTTCTTC.

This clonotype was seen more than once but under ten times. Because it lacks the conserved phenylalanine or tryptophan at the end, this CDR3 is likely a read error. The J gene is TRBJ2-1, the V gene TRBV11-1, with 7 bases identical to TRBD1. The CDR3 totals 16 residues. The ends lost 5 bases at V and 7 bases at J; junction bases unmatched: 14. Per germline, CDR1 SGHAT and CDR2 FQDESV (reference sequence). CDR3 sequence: CASSLLGSGGENEQFL. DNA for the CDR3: TGTGCCAGCAGCCTTCTGGGGTCAGGGGGAGAAAATGAGCAGTTCCTC.

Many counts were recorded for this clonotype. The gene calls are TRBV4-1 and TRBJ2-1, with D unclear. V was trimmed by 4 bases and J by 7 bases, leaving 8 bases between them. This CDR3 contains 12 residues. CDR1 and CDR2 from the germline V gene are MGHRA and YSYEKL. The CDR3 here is CASSPDRNEQFF. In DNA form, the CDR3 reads TGCGCCAGCAGCCCCGATAGGAATGAGCAGTTCTTC.

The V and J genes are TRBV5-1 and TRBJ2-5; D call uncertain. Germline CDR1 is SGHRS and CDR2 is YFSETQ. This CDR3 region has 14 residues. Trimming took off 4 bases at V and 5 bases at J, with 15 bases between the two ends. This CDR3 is CASSPNGDVETQYF. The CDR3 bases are TGCGCCAGCAGCCCAAACGGTGACGTGGAGACCCAGTACTTC.

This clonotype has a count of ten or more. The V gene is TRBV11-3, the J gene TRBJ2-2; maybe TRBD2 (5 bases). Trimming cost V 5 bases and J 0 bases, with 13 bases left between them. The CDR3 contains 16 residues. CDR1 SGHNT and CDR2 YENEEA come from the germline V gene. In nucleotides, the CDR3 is TGTGCCAGCAGCCTCGGACTGCCCGCGAACACCGGGGAGCTGTTTTTT. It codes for CASSLGLPANTGELFF.

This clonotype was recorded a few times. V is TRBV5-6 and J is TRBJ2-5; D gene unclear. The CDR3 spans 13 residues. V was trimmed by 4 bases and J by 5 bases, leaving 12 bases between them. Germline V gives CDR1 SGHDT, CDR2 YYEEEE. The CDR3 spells CASSPDHRETQYF. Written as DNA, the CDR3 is TGTGCCAGCAGCCCCGACCACCGCGAGACCCAGTACTTC.

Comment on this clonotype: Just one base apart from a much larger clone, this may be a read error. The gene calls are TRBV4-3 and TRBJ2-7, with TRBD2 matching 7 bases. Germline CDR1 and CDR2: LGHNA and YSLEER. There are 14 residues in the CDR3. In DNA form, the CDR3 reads TGCACCAGCAGCCAAGAGCGGGGAACCTACGAGCAGTACTTC. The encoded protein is CTSSQERGTYEQYF.

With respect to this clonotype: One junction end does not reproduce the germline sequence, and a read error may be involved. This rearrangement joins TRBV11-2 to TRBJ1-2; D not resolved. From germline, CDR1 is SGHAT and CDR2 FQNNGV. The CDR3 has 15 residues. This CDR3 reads CASILDPWIADGYTF. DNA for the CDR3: TGTGCCAGCATCTTAGATCCGTGGATCGCAGATGGCTACACCTTC.

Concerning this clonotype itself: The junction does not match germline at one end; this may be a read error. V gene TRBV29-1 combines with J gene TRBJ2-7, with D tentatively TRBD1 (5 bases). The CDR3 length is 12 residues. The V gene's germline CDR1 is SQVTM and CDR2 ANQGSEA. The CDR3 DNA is TGCAGCGTTGTAGGGGTACTAAGCGAGGAGTACTTC. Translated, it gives CSVVGVLSEEYF.

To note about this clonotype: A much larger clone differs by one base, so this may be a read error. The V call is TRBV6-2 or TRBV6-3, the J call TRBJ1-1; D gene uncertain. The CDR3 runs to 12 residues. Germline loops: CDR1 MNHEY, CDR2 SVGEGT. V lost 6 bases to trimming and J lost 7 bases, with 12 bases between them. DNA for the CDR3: TGTGCCAGCAGGGATATATGGAATGAAGCTTTCTTT. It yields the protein CASRDIWNEAFF.

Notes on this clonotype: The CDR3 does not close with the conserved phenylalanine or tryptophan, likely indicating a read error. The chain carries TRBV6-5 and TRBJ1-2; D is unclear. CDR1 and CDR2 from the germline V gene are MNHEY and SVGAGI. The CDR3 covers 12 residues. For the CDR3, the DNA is TGTGTCAGCAGCAGCTTGGCCCTTGGCTACACCTCC. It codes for CVSSSLALGYTS.

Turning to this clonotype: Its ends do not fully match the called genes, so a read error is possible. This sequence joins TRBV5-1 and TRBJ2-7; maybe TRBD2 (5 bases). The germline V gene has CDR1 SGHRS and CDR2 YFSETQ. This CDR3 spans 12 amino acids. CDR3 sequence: CTSSVNPEVQYF. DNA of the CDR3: TGCACCAGCAGCGTAAACCCGGAGGTGCAGTACTTC.